This T cell receptor beta chain was found in a study of vaccination effects on CD4 cells after COVID-19. General study points: The study, lacking early post-infection timepoints, had few convalescent patients. Late post-vaccination, clones induced by infection and those induced by vaccine underwent marked clonal contraction. There was only 1 of 255 vaccine-induced clones in healthy vaccinees that cross-reacted with common cold coronaviruses.

The assay was immunoSEQ multiplex PCR, and TCRdb's table has in-frame clones only and misses some. The data show 20,000 or so clones, roughly 73% seen once. This clone was recorded only once. The antigen is undetermined. Before sequencing took place, the ViraFEST assay used viral peptide pools to expand antigen-specific CD4+ T cells. Subsequent to a culture period of roughly 11 days, CD4+ T cells were isolated. Trimming took off 1 base at V and 7 bases at J, with 8 bases between the two ends. This CDR3 has 13 residues. The germline CDR1 and CDR2 sequences are LGHDT and YNNKEL (reference sequence). This chain connects TRBV3-1 (or the pseudogene TRBV3-2) to TRBJ2-1; D is unclear. The sample was CD4+ T cells from PBMCs cultured with HCoV-229E spike peptides, taken before COVID-19 vaccination. This receptor was identified in a human donor who received a COVID-19 vaccine. The CDR3 DNA reads as TGTGCCAGCAGCCAAGGCGTGGGTAATGAGCAGTTCTTC. It translates to CASSQGVGNEQFF.